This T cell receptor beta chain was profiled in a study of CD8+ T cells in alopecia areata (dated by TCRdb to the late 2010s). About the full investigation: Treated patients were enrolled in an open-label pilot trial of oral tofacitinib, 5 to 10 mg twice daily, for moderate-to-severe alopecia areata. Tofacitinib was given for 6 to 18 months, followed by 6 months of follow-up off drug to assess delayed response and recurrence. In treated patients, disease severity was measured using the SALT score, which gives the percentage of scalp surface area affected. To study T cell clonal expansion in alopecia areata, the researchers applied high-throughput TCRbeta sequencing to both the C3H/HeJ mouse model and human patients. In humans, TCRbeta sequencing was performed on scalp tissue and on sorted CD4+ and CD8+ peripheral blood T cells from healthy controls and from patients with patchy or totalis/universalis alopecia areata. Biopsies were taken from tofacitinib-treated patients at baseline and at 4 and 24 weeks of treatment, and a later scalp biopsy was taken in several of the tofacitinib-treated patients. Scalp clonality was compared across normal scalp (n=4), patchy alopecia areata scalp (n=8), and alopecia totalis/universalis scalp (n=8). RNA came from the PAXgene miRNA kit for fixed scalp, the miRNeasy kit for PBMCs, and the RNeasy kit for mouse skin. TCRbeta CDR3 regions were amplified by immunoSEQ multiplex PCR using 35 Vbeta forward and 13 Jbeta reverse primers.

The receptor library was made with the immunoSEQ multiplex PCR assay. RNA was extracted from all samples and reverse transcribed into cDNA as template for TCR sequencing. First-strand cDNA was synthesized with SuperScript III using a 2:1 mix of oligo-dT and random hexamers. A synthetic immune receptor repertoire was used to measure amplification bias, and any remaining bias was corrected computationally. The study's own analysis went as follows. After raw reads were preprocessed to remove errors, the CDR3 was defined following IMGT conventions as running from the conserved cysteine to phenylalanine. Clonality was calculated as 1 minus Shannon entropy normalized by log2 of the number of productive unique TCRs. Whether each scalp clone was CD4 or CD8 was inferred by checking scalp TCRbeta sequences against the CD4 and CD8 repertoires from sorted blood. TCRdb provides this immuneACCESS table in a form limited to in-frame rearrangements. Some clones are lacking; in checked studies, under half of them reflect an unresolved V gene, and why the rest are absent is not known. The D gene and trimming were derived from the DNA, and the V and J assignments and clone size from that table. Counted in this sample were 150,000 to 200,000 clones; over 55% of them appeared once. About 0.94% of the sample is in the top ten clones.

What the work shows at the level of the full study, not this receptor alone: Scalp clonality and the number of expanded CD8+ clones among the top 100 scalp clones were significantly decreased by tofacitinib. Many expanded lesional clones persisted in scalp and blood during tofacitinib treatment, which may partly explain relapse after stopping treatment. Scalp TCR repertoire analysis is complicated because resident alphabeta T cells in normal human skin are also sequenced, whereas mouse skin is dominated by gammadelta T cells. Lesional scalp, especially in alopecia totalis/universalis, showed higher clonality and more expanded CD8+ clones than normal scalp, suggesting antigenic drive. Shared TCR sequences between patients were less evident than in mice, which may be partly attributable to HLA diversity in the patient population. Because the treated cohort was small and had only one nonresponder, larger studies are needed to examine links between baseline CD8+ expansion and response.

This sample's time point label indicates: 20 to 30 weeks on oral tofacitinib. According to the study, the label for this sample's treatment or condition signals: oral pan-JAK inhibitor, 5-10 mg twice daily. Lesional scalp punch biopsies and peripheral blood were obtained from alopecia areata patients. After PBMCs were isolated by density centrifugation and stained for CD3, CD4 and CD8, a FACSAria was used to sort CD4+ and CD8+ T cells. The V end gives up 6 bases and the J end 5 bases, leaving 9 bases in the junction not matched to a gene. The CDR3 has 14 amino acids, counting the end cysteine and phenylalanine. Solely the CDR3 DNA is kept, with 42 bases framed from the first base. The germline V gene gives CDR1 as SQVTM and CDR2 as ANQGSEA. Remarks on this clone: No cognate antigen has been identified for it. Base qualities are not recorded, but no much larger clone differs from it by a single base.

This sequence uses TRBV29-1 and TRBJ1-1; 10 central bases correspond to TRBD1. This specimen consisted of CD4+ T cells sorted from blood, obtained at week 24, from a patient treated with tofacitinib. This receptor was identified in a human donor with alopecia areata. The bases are TGCAGCGTGGACAATATGGGACAGGGGACTGAAGCTTTCTTT. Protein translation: CSVDNMGQGTEAFF.